This passage covers 27 T cell receptor beta chains from one sample sequenced in a study of control samples from healthy donors and cancer patients. Using immunoSEQ multiplex PCR, the repertoire was profiled, and TCRdb retains in-frame clones only, with some absent. The sample holds about 410,000 clones, over 75% seen once. Sequenced sample: PBMCs. The receptors derive from a man between 40 and 49 years old with head and neck cancer.

J is TRBJ2-1 and V is TRBV5-1; 14 nucleotides line up with TRBD2. This CDR3 region has 17 residues. The germline CDR1 and CDR2 sequences are SGHRS and YFSETQ. J gave up 3 bases and V 3 bases, and 5 bases lay outside the gene matches. CDR3 sequence reads: CASSSGLAGEGYNEQFF. DNA of the CDR3: TGCGCCAGCAGCTCGGGACTAGCGGGAGAAGGCTACAATGAGCAGTTCTTC.

In this sample, this clone turned up a few times. This chain joins TRBV5-4 and TRBJ2-1, with TRBD2 matching 15 bases. The length of the CDR3 is 17 residues. J lost 7 bases, V lost 4 bases, and 9 bases had no gene match. Germline CDR1 reads SGHNT; CDR2 reads YYREEE (reference sequence). The CDR3 here is CASSRTSGGAMRNEQFF. The CDR3 DNA reads as TGTGCCAGCAGCCGGACTAGCGGGGGGGCAATGAGGAATGAGCAGTTCTTC.

The genes are TRBV10-1 and TRBJ2-3; D may be TRBD1 (6 bases). V was pared by 2 bases and J by 4 bases, with 16 bases between. The CDR3 has 16 residues. From germline, CDR1 is WNHNN and CDR2 SYGVQD (reference sequence). The chain's CDR3 is CASSERAGVGADTQYF. The CDR3 coding sequence is TGCGCCAGCAGTGAGCGGGCAGGGGTGGGTGCAGATACGCAGTATTTT.

This rearrangement joins TRBV24-1 to TRBJ2-7, with no clear D. Germline V gene data show CDR1 as KGHDR and CDR2 as SFDVKD. The CDR3 has 12 amino acids. V shed 6 bases and J shed 6 bases, with 11 bases lying between them. The CDR3 region has the DNA TGTGCCACCAGTTCCGCGGTCGGCGAGCAGTACTTC. This encodes CATSSAVGEQYF.

V is TRBV6-5 and J is TRBJ2-1; weak D call: TRBD2 (6 bases). The germline V gene encodes CDR1 MNHEY and CDR2 SVGAGI. The V gene lost 4 bases and the J gene lost 9 bases, with 16 bases spanning the gap. The CDR3 loop spans 14 amino acids. The CDR3 is CASSLDSGRGEQFF. The CDR3 bases are TGTGCCAGCAGTTTGGACTCAGGGCGGGGTGAGCAGTTCTTC.

The rearrangement joins TRBV23-1 to TRBJ2-1; tentatively, D is TRBD2 (5 bases). TRBV23-1 is identified as an open reading frame with a role that is uncertain. Trimming cost V 2 bases and J 7 bases, with 18 bases left between them. The CDR3 runs to 16 residues. This CDR3 reads CASSQDLSATSNEQFF. In DNA, the CDR3 is TGCGCCAGCAGTCAAGATCTTAGCGCCACCTCAAATGAGCAGTTCTTC.

V and J are TRBV9 and TRBJ1-3; D may be TRBD1 (6 bases). Trimming took 4 bases from V and 4 from J, leaving 12 bases between them. Germline CDR1 and CDR2: SGDLS and YYNGEE. CDR3 size: 14 residues. The CDR3 nucleotides read TGTGCCAGCAGCTACGGGGGGCAGGGAAACACCATATATTTT. Translation: CASSYGGQGNTIYF. Filled out from reference TRBV9 and TRBJ1-3, the complete variable domain reads DSGVTQTPKHLITATGQRVTLRCSPRSGDLSVYWYQQSLDQGLQFLIQYYNGEERAKGNILERFSAQQFPDLHSELNLSSLELGDSALYFCASSYGGQGNTIYFGEGSWLTVV.

The V gene is TRBV5-1, the J gene TRBJ2-2; possible D gene TRBD1, 6 bases. Germline V lookup: CDR1 SGHRS, CDR2 YFSETQ. The CDR3 length is 13 residues. The ends were cut back, 4 bases at V and 3 bases at J, with 7 bases in the middle. CDR3: CASSAGDTGELFF. Here the CDR3 DNA reads TGCGCCAGCAGCGCAGGGGACACCGGGGAGCTGTTTTTT.

This clone showed up just once. This chain links TRBV7-2 with TRBJ1-1, with D perhaps TRBD1 (5 bases). CDR1 is SGHTA, CDR2 FQGNSA, per germline. The CDR3 covers 14 residues. Trimming removed 2 bases at V and 5 bases at J, with 12 bases between. CDR3 region: CASSLSGGGTEAFF. The CDR3 nucleotides are TGTGCCAGCAGCTTATCAGGTGGGGGTACTGAAGCTTTCTTT.

The chain joins TRBV7-8 to TRBJ1-5, with a tentative D call TRBD1 (5 bases). The CDR3 length is 13 residues. Per germline, CDR1 SGHVS and CDR2 FQNEAQ. V shed 2 bases and J shed 6 bases, with 8 bases lying between them. CDR3 DNA: TGTGCCAGCAGCTTACAGGGCACTCAGCCCCAGCATTTT. Its translation: CASSLQGTQPQHF.

This chain links TRBV9 with TRBJ2-5; the D gene is possibly TRBD2 (5 bases). The CDR3 totals 16 residues. The V and J ends lost 6 bases and 0 bases respectively, with 18 bases between them. CDR1 is SGDLS, CDR2 YYNGEE, per germline. In nucleotides, the CDR3 is TGTGCCAGCAACTCCGGGCAGCGGAACCACCAAGAGACCCAGTACTTC. It encodes CASNSGQRNHQETQYF. The full variable domain, in which reference TRBV9 and TRBJ2-5 provide the parts outside the CDR3, is DSGVTQTPKHLITATGQRVTLRCSPRSGDLSVYWYQQSLDQGLQFLIQYYNGEERAKGNILERFSAQQFPDLHSELNLSSLELGDSALYFCASNSGQRNHQETQYFGPGTRLLVL.

This chain connects TRBV6-2 or TRBV6-3 to TRBJ2-3, with 9 bases lining up with TRBD1. J was trimmed by 3 bases and V by 1 base; bases with no gene match: 2. The CDR3 is 15 residues long. Per the germline V gene, CDR1 is MNHEY and CDR2 is SVGEGT. The CDR3 reads CASSYWDRVTDTQYF. CDR3 nucleotide sequence: TGTGCCAGCAGTTACTGGGACAGGGTAACAGATACGCAGTATTTT.

The V gene is TRBV4-3, the J gene TRBJ1-2, with unresolved D. Germline loops: CDR1 LGHNA, CDR2 YSLEER. Deletions cut 1 base from V and 5 bases from J, with 17 bases between. This CDR3 is 16 amino acids long. CDR3 sequence (DNA): TGCGCCAGCAGCCAAGCAAGTGGGGAGGCAATTTATGGCTACACCTTC. This encodes CASSQASGEAIYGYTF.

A note on this clone: At the DNA level, this CDR3 is encoded by other sequences in the same sample as well. V and J are TRBV19 and TRBJ2-1; no clear D. Trimming took 2 bases from V and 0 from J, leaving 11 bases between them. From germline, CDR1 is LNHDA and CDR2 SQIVND (reference sequence). The CDR3 is 16 residues long. The CDR3 loop is CASSIWLAGSYNEQFF. CDR3 nucleotide sequence: TGTGCCAGTAGTATATGGCTGGCAGGCTCCTACAATGAGCAGTTCTTC.

The chain carries TRBV6-5 and TRBJ2-7; 9 nucleotides match TRBD2. Germline lookup yields CDR1 MNHEY and CDR2 SVGAGI. The CDR3 spans 16 residues. V lost 2 bases and J lost 0; bases outside the gene matches: 5. CDR3 in DNA: TGTGCCAGCAGTTACGATCTAGCGGGGAGCTCCTACGAGCAGTACTTC. It specifies CASSYDLAGSSYEQYF.

The rearrangement links TRBV3-1 (or the pseudogene TRBV3-2) to TRBJ2-5, with TRBD1 identical over 10 bases. This CDR3 is built from 18 residues. Germline loops: CDR1 LGHDT, CDR2 YNNKEL (reference sequence). Trimming cost V 1 base and J 2 bases; bases outside gene matches: 10. The CDR3 DNA follows: TGTGCCAGCAGCCAAGTAAGACAGGGGGCGCTGAGGCAAGAGACCCAGTACTTC. This translates into CASSQVRQGALRQETQYF.

The V gene is TRBV9, the J gene TRBJ2-7; D gene ambiguous. Trimming pared 0 bases from V and 0 bases from J, leaving 10 bases between. CDR3 length equals 15 residues. CDR1 and CDR2 (germline): SGDLS, YYNGEE. CDR3 sequence: CASSVGAPSSYEQYF. The CDR3 DNA reads TGTGCCAGCAGCGTAGGAGCCCCCAGCTCCTACGAGCAGTACTTC. Supplemented by reference TRBV9 and TRBJ2-7, the full variable domain reads DSGVTQTPKHLITATGQRVTLRCSPRSGDLSVYWYQQSLDQGLQFLIQYYNGEERAKGNILERFSAQQFPDLHSELNLSSLELGDSALYFCASSVGAPSSYEQYFGPGTRLTVT.

The CDR3 DNA reads TGTGCCAGCAGCCGAGCCAGGAGCTCCTACGAGCAGTACTTC. It yields the protein CASSRARSSYEQYF. The chain employs TRBV11-2 and TRBJ2-7; D is undetermined. V dropped 5 bases and J dropped 0 bases, with 11 bases sitting between them. Germline V gene sequence: CDR1 SGHAT, CDR2 FQNNGV. There are 14 residues in the CDR3.

The chain combines TRBV6-1 with TRBJ2-7; 8 bases match TRBD1. Germline CDR1 MNHNS, CDR2 SASEGT. Germline trimming cut 1 base from V and 2 bases from J; bases unmatched to any gene: 7. The CDR3 is made up of 16 amino acids. DNA of the CDR3: TGTGCCAGCAGTGAAGGGACAGGGTCGTCCGCCTACGAGCAGTACTTC. Amino acids: CASSEGTGSSAYEQYF.

The genes are TRBV5-6 and TRBJ2-7, with D perhaps matching TRBD2 (6 bases). Germline CDR1 and CDR2: SGHDT and YYEEEE. The CDR3 covers 13 residues. V was cut by 2 bases and J by 6 bases, with 12 bases left in between. The CDR3 sequence is CASSFLGGGEQYF. In nucleotides, the CDR3 is TGTGCCAGCAGCTTCTTGGGGGGAGGCGAGCAGTACTTC.

This chain links TRBV2 with TRBJ2-1, with 7 bases that match TRBD1. The length of the CDR3 is 13 residues. Germline CDR1 SNHLY, CDR2 FYNNEI. V lost 8 bases, J lost 7 bases, and 8 bases stayed unmatched. The DNA of the CDR3 is TGTGCCAGCCTTCGGGACAGAGTAAATGAGCAGTTCTTC. Protein product: CASLRDRVNEQFF.

This chain connects TRBV5-6 to TRBJ2-2; D may be TRBD1 or TRBD2 (5 bases each). The CDR3 has 14 residues. Germline V lookup: CDR1 SGHDT, CDR2 YYEEEE. Trimming took off 4 bases at V and 2 bases at J, with 9 bases between the two ends. The CDR3 bases are TGTGCCAGCAGCCCGGGGACCAACACCGGGGAGCTGTTTTTT. Its protein product is CASSPGTNTGELFF.

This chain uses TRBV18 with TRBJ2-1; TRBD1 is a possible D gene (6 bases). V was shortened by 3 bases and J by 4 bases, with 10 bases between the two germline ends. CDR1 is KGHSH, CDR2 LQKENI, per germline. This CDR3 contains 14 residues. CDR3 in amino acids: CASSPLQGYNEQFF. DNA for the CDR3: TGTGCCAGCTCACCTTTACAGGGTTACAATGAGCAGTTCTTC.

V gene TRBV6-5 combines with J gene TRBJ2-1, with no clear D. The germline gives CDR1 MNHEY, CDR2 SVGAGI. The CDR3 loop spans 11 amino acids. Trimming pared 6 bases from V and 8 bases from J, leaving 8 bases between. As DNA, the CDR3 is TGTGCCAGCAGGAGAGGCGATGAGCAGTTCTTC. Translated, it gives CASRRGDEQFF.

This chain joins TRBV7-3 and TRBJ2-7, with D tentatively TRBD2 (5 bases). Germline CDR1 is SGHTA and CDR2 is FQGTGA. Trimming cost V 5 bases and J 6 bases, with 17 bases left between them. There are 14 residues in the CDR3. The CDR3 here is CASSPGVETTEQYF. The CDR3, as DNA: TGTGCCAGCAGCCCCGGGGTAGAAACGACCGAGCAGTACTTC.

With respect to this clone: This specimen includes other DNA sequences encoding the same CDR3. The rearrangement joins TRBV28 to TRBJ2-7, with D unresolved. Per the germline V gene, CDR1 is MDHEN and CDR2 is SYDVKM. CDR3 length: 12 residues. V lost 3 bases to trimming and J lost 4 bases, with 7 bases between them. CDR3 residues: CASSFSEYEQYF. In DNA form, the CDR3 reads TGTGCCAGCAGTTTTTCCGAGTACGAGCAGTACTTC.

The chain combines TRBV5-1 with TRBJ2-3; 9 positions match TRBD1. The CDR3 loop spans 14 amino acids. V shed 4 bases and J 6 bases; nucleotides not matched to a gene: 6. Germline V gene lookup returns CDR1 SGHRS and CDR2 YFSETQ. The chain's CDR3 is CASSPGQGWDTQYF. CDR3 nucleotide sequence: TGCGCCAGCAGCCCAGGACAGGGGTGGGATACGCAGTATTTT. The whole variable domain, filled in from reference TRBV5-1 and TRBJ2-3, reads KAGVTQTPRYLIKTRGQQVTLSCSPISGHRSVSWYQQTPGQGLQFLFEYFSETQRNKGNFPGRFSGRQFSNSRSEMNVSTLELGDSALYLCASSPGQGWDTQYFGPGTRLTVL.